A selection of T cell receptor beta chains follows, all from one sample in a study of blood T cells in healthy people across ages. TCRdb independently ran MiXCR on the 5' RACE reads; one entry per CDR3 protein. The data show roughly 2 million distinct CDR3 sequences, with around half seen just once and approximately 2% held by the top ten. Sample: blood. Receptors originate from a woman in her thirties or forties in good health. CDR3s include the opening cysteine and the closing phenylalanine or tryptophan. D genes are given only for firm matches. Not all rows give a size; the values are once, few, many and, for expanded clones, a class.

len	d_gene	v_gene	j_gene	abundance	CDR3aa	CDR3nt
15	.	TRBV4-1	TRBJ1-1	few	CASSQVEGLNTEAFF	TGCGCCAGCAGCCAAGTTGAGGGTTTGAACACTGAAGCTTTCTTT
14	.	TRBV6-1	TRBJ2-5	.	CASSEAWEFNEQYF	TGTGCCAGCAGTGAAGCATGGGAATTCAATGAGCAGTACTTC
12	.	TRBV20-1	TRBJ1-2	.	CSAYRDGNGYTF	TGCAGTGCTTACAGGGACGGCAATGGCTACACCTTC
14	.	TRBV7-2	TRBJ2-7	.	CASSWGGGNYEQYF	TGTGCCAGCAGCTGGGGAGGGGGCAACTACGAGCAGTACTTC
11	.	TRBV9	TRBJ1-2	.	CASSVGLDYTF	TGTGCCAGCAGCGTAGGTCTAGACTACACCTTC
14	.	TRBV24-1	TRBJ2-3	.	CATSDTGLTDTQYF	TGTGCCACCAGTGATACGGGCTTAACAGATACGCAGTATTTT
15	TRBD2	TRBV20-1	TRBJ2-1	few	CSAGRTSGLDSEQFF	TGCAGTGCTGGAAGGACTAGCGGGCTTGATAGTGAGCAGTTCTTC
14	TRBD1	TRBV7-2	TRBJ1-2	.	CASSSTGAPYGYTF	TGTGCCAGCAGCTCGACAGGGGCTCCCTATGGCTACACCTTC
20	TRBD2	TRBV5-1	TRBJ2-3	.	CASSFRLAGVSHASTDTQYF	TGCGCCAGCAGCTTCCGACTAGCGGGGGTTTCTCATGCTAGCACAGATACGCAGTATTTT
15	.	TRBV28	TRBJ2-3	once	CASSRGRSGTDTQYF	TGTGCCAGCAGCCGCGGCAGATCTGGCACAGATACGCAGTATTTT
13	TRBD1	TRBV29-1	TRBJ1-2	.	CSVDRGQTYGYTF	TGCAGCGTTGACCGGGGACAGACGTATGGCTACACCTTC
14	TRBD2	TRBV2	TRBJ2-7	.	CASKEASGGYEQYF	TGTGCCAGCAAGGAGGCTAGCGGGGGCTACGAGCAGTACTTC
13	.	TRBV20-1	TRBJ2-5	.	CSARQQGQETQYF	TGCAGTGCTAGACAGCAGGGCCAAGAGACCCAGTACTTC
15	.	TRBV11-3	TRBJ2-1	.	CASSHYDRPYNEQFF	TGTGCCAGCAGCCACTACGACAGGCCGTACAATGAGCAGTTCTTC
15	TRBD1	TRBV5-5	TRBJ2-5	.	CASARPGTGEETQYF	TGTGCCAGCGCCCGACCCGGGACAGGGGAAGAGACCCAGTACTTC
14	TRBD1	TRBV11-1	TRBJ1-6	few	CASSLTGGAAPLHF	TGTGCCAGCAGCCTGACAGGGGGCGCGGCACCCCTCCACTTT
11	.	TRBV29-1	TRBJ2-1	.	CSVASRGEQFF	TGCAGCGTCGCTTCACGCGGCGAGCAGTTCTTT
14	TRBD1	TRBV5-5	TRBJ1-5	.	CASSTQGTGQPQHF	TGTGCCAGCAGTACTCAGGGGACAGGTCAGCCCCAGCATTTT
15	.	TRBV5-1	TRBJ2-1	.	CASSTDGNSYNEQFF	TGCGCCAGCAGCACCGACGGAAACTCCTACAATGAGCAGTTCTTC
15	.	TRBV5-1	TRBJ2-1	few	CASSFQGQSYNEQFF	TGCGCCAGCAGCTTCCAGGGTCAGAGTTACAATGAGCAGTTCTTC
12	.	TRBV29-1	TRBJ1-1	few	CSVGSGNTEAFF	TGCAGCGTTGGGTCCGGGAACACTGAAGCTTTCTTT
14	.	TRBV15	TRBJ1-2	.	CATATIRGHYGYTF	TGTGCCACCGCGACGATCAGGGGCCACTATGGCTACACCTTC
17	TRBD1	TRBV28	TRBJ1-2	.	CASSSTGDPSDNYGYTF	TGTGCCAGCAGCTCAACAGGGGATCCCTCGGATAACTATGGCTACACCTTC
15	.	TRBV12-3/TRBV12-4	TRBJ2-3	.	CASSFSETSTDTRYF	TGTGCCAGCAGTTTCTCAGAAACTAGCACAGATACGCGGTATTTT
19	TRBD2	TRBV4-3	TRBJ2-5	.	CASSQDWGTSGVNHETQYF	TGCGCCAGCAGCCAAGATTGGGGGACTAGCGGGGTTAATCATGAGACCCAGTACTTC
15	TRBD1	TRBV6-6	TRBJ2-7	few	CASAQTGTGSYEQYF	TGTGCCAGCGCCCAAACCGGGACAGGGTCGTACGAGCAGTACTTC
13	TRBD2	TRBV27	TRBJ2-3	.	CASRSSGVGTQYF	TGTGCCAGCCGTTCTAGCGGGGTTGGTACGCAGTATTTT
15	TRBD1	TRBV5-6	TRBJ1-1	.	CASSFGTGGGTEAFF	TGTGCCAGCAGCTTCGGGACAGGGGGAGGCACTGAAGCTTTCTTT
18	TRBD1	TRBV4-1	TRBJ1-6	.	CASSQVPGGGSYNSPLHF	TGCGCCAGCAGCCAAGTACCAGGGGGAGGCTCCTATAATTCACCCCTCCACTTT
15	TRBD2	TRBV7-6	TRBJ2-7	.	CASSLERGPLYEQYF	TGTGCCAGCAGCTTAGAGCGGGGGCCCCTGTACGAGCAGTACTTC
12	.	TRBV28	TRBJ2-4	.	CASSLISDIQYF	TGTGCCAGCAGTTTAATCTCGGACATTCAGTACTTC
15	.	TRBV7-2	TRBJ2-3	.	CASSPKWGSTDTQYF	TGTGCCAGCAGCCCAAAGTGGGGCAGCACAGATACGCAGTATTTT
14	TRBD1	TRBV18	TRBJ1-2	.	CASSSALGQYGYTF	TGTGCCAGCTCATCTGCATTGGGACAGTATGGCTACACCTTC
15	.	TRBV5-4	TRBJ1-4	.	CASSLRQVSNEKLFF	TGTGCCAGCAGCTTAAGACAGGTTTCTAATGAAAAACTGTTTTTT
14	.	TRBV5-1	TRBJ1-1	.	CASSLRPANTEAFF	TGTGCCAGCAGTTTGAGACCGGCGAACACTGAAGCTTTCTTT
14	TRBD1	TRBV28	TRBJ1-2	.	CASSSIRQGCGYTF	TGTGCCAGCAGTTCGATTAGACAGGGGTGTGGCTACACCTTC
13	.	TRBV20-1	TRBJ1-1	.	CSGSRGRNTEAFF	TGCAGTGGTAGCAGGGGTCGGAACACTGAAGCTTTCTTT
13	.	TRBV18	TRBJ1-4	.	CASSRAGNEKLFF	TGTGCCAGCTCACGTGCAGGGAATGAAAAACTGTTTTTT
15	TRBD1	TRBV29-1	TRBJ2-3	.	CSVDRDRLPPDTQYF	TGCAGCGTTGACCGGGACAGGCTTCCCCCAGATACGCAGTATTTT
16	.	TRBV19	TRBJ2-1	.	CASSSRRSHRYNEQFF	TGTGCCAGTAGTTCACGACGGAGCCATCGGTACAATGAGCAGTTCTTC
16	.	TRBV2	TRBJ2-7	.	CASSEALQSPPGEQYF	TGTGCCAGCAGTGAAGCGCTTCAAAGTCCACCTGGAGAGCAGTACTTC
10	TRBD1	TRBV6-6	TRBJ2-1	few	CASRDRGEFF	TGTGCCAGCCGGGACAGGGGGGAGTTCTTC
16	.	TRBV5-1	TRBJ1-1	once	CASSLVTGKPLTEAFF	TGCGCCAGCAGCTTGGTGACGGGGAAGCCCCTAACTGAAGCTTTCTTT
14	.	TRBV27	TRBJ2-3	few	CASSFRKPTDTQYF	TGTGCCAGCAGTTTCCGAAAGCCCACAGATACGCAGTATTTT
15	.	TRBV19	TRBJ1-4	.	CASSDQTATNEKLFF	TGTGCCAGTAGTGACCAAACCGCAACTAATGAAAAACTGTTTTTT
16	.	TRBV4-2	TRBJ1-6	.	CASSQEDGAPHSPLHF	TGTGCCAGCAGCCAAGAGGACGGGGCCCCACATTCACCCCTCCACTTT
15	.	TRBV7-2	TRBJ2-2	.	CASSSSLGHTGELFF	TGTGCCAGCAGCTCCTCTCTTGGACACACCGGGGAGCTGTTTTTT
16	TRBD1	TRBV6-2/TRBV6-3	TRBJ2-7	.	CASGIRGGQGSIEQYF	TGTGCCAGCGGGATCCGGGGGGGACAGGGGTCCATCGAGCAGTACTTC
15	.	TRBV9	TRBJ2-1	.	CASSVAKAGDHEQFF	TGTGCCAGCAGCGTAGCTAAGGCAGGTGACCATGAGCAGTTCTTC
14	.	TRBV6-2/TRBV6-3	TRBJ1-5	few	CASSSVGTNQPQHF	TGTGCCAGCAGTTCTGTTGGGACCAATCAGCCCCAGCATTTT
13	.	TRBV29-1	TRBJ1-5	once	CSVEGSGNQPQHF	TGCAGCGTTGAGGGATCGGGTAATCAGCCCCAGCATTTT
15	.	TRBV6-2/TRBV6-3	TRBJ2-1	.	CASSYSWTIYNEQFF	TGTGCCAGCAGTTACTCTTGGACCATATACAATGAGCAGTTCTTC
17	.	TRBV12-3/TRBV12-4	TRBJ1-5	.	CASSPPVYPISNQPQHF	TGTGCCAGCAGCCCACCGGTCTACCCAATTAGCAATCAGCCCCAGCATTTT
16	.	TRBV12-3/TRBV12-4	TRBJ2-1	.	CASSLRVGGPHNEQFF	TGTGCCAGCAGTTTACGGGTCGGGGGTCCCCACAATGAGCAGTTCTTC
17	TRBD2	TRBV6-5	TRBJ2-3	.	CASSYHGLAGSTDTQYF	TGTGCCAGCAGTTACCACGGACTAGCGGGGAGCACAGATACGCAGTATTTT
17	TRBD2	TRBV20-1	TRBJ2-1	few	CSAKDTSGGRSYNEQFF	TGCAGTGCAAAAGACACTAGCGGGGGCCGCTCCTACAATGAGCAGTTCTTC
17	.	TRBV12-3/TRBV12-4	TRBJ2-1	.	CASSHPTQRRGYNEQFF	TGTGCCAGCAGTCACCCGACCCAGAGGAGAGGTTACAATGAGCAGTTCTTC
17	TRBD2	TRBV5-6	TRBJ2-4	few	CASSSEAVVGGGNIQYF	TGTGCCAGCAGCTCGGAGGCCGTGGTCGGGGGAGGGAACATTCAGTACTTC
15	.	TRBV15	TRBJ2-3	.	CATSRVPARSNTQYF	TGTGCCACCAGCAGAGTCCCGGCGCGGAGCAATACGCAGTATTTT